The clone carrying this T cell receptor (beta chain) was picked up a small number of times. Treatment of patients with chemo-refractory metastatic non-small-cell lung cancer consisted of focal radiation plus CTLA-4 blockade with ipilimumab. The CDR3 sequence is 14 residues long. V lost 0 bases to trimming and J lost 4 bases, with 9 bases between them. The germline V gene has CDR1 MNHEY and CDR2 SVGAGI. This specimen comes from a study of radiotherapy plus CTLA-4 blockade in lung cancer. Measured with immunoSEQ multiplex PCR; TCRdb has only the in-frame clones, and not every one. The sample includes tens of thousands of clones, approximately 72% of them seen just once.

V usage is TRBV6-5 and J usage is TRBJ1-2; unclear D gene. The sequenced sample was peripheral blood, obtained from a patient treated with radiotherapy plus ipilimumab. This TCR was sampled from a human donor with non-small cell lung cancer who had stable disease on radiotherapy plus ipilimumab. CDR3 protein: CASSYSGVGYGYTF. CDR3 sequence (DNA): TGTGCCAGCAGTTACTCCGGGGTCGGCTATGGCTACACCTTC.